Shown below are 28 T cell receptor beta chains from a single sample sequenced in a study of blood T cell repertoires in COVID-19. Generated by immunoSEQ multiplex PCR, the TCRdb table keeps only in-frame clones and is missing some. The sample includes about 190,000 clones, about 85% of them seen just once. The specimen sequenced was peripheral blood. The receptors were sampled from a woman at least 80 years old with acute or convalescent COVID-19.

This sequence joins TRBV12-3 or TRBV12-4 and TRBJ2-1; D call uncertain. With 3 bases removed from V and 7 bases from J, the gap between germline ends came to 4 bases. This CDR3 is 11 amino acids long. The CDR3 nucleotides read TGTGCCAGCAGTTTCCCGAATGAGCAGTTCTTC. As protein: CASSFPNEQFF.

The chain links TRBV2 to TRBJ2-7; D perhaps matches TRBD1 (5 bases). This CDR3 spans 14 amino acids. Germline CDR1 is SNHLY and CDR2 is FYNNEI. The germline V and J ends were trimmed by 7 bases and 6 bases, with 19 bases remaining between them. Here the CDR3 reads CASTPNGQGGEQYF. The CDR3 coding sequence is TGTGCCAGCACCCCAAACGGGCAGGGCGGCGAGCAGTACTTC.

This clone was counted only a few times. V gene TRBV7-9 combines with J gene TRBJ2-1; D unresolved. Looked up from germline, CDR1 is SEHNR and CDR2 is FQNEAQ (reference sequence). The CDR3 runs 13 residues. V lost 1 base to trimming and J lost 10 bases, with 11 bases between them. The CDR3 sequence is CASSLGPLGEQFF. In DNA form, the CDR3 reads TGTGCCAGCAGCTTAGGACCACTCGGGGAGCAGTTCTTC.

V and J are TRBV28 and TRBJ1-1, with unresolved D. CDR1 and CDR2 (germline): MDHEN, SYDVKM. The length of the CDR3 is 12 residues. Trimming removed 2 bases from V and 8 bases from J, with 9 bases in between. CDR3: CASSLGQPEAFF. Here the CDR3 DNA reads TGTGCCAGCAGTTTAGGGCAGCCCGAAGCTTTCTTT.

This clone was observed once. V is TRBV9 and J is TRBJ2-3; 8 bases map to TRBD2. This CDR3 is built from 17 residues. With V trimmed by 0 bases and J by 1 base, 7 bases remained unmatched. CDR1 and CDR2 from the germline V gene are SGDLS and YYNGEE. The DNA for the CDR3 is TGTGCCAGCAGCGTAGCGGGACTAGGCGTGGGCACAGATACGCAGTATTTT. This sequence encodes CASSVAGLGVGTDTQYF. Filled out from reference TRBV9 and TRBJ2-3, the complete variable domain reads DSGVTQTPKHLITATGQRVTLRCSPRSGDLSVYWYQQSLDQGLQFLIQYYNGEERAKGNILERFSAQQFPDLHSELNLSSLELGDSALYFCASSVAGLGVGTDTQYFGPGTRLTVL.

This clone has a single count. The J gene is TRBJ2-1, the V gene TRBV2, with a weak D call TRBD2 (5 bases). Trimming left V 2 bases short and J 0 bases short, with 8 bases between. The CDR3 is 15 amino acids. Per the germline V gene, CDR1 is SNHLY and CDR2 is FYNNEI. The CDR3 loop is CASSEYGSSYNEQFF. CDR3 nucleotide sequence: TGTGCCAGCAGTGAATATGGGAGCTCCTACAATGAGCAGTTCTTC.

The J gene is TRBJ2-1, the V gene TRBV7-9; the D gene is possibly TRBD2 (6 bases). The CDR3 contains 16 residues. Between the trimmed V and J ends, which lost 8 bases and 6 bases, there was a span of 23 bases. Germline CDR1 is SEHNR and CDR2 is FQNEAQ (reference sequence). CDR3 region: CASRGVGRTGLNEQFF. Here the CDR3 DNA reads TGTGCCAGCCGGGGAGTCGGGCGAACGGGACTCAATGAGCAGTTCTTC. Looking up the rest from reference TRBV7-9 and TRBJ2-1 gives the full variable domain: DTGVSQNPRHKITKRGQNVTFRCDPISEHNRLYWYRQTLGQGPEFLTYFQNEAQLEKSRLLSDRFSAERPKGSFSTLEIQRTEQGDSAMYLCASRGVGRTGLNEQFFGPGTRLTVL.

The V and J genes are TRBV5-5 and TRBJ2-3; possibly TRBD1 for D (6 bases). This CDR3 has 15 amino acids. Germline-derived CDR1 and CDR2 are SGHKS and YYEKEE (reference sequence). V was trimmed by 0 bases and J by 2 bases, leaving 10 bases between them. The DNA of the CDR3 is TGTGCCAGCAGCTTGGTACAGGGAACCACAGATACGCAGTATTTT. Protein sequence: CASSLVQGTTDTQYF.

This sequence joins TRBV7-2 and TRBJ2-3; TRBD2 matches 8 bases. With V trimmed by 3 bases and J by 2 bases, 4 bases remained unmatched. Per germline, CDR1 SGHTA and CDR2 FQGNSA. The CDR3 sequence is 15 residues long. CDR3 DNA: TGTGCCAGCAGCTTCGGGGGGGGATACACAGATACGCAGTATTTT. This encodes CASSFGGGYTDTQYF.

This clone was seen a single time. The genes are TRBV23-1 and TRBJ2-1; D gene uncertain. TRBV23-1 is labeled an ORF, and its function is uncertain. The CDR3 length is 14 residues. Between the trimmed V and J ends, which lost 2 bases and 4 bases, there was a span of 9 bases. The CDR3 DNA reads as TGCGCCAGCAGTCAAACCCGGTGGTACAATGAGCAGTTCTTC. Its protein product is CASSQTRWYNEQFF.

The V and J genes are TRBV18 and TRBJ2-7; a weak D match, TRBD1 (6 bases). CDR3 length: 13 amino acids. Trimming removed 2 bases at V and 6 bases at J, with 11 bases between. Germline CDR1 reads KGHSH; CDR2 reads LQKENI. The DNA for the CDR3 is TGTGCCAGCTCACCAACAGGGTCCCCCGAGCAGTACTTC. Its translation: CASSPTGSPEQYF.

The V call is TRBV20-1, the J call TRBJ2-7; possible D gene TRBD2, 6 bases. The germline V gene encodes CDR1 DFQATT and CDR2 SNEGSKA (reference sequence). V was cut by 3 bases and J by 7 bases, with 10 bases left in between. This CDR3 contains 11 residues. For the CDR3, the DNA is TGCAGTGCTAGTTGGGCGGGGGAGCAGTACTTC. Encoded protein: CSASWAGEQYF.

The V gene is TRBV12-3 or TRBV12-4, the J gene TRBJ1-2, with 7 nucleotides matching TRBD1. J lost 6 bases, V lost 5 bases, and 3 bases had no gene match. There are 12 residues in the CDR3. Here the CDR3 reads CASSTGVHGYTF. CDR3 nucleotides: TGTGCCAGCAGTACAGGGGTTCATGGCTACACCTTC.

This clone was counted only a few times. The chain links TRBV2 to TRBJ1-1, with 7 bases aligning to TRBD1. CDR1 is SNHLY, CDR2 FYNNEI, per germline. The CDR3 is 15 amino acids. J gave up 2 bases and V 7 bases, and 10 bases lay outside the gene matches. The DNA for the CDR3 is TGTGCCAGCATGGCAGGGGGGACAACAAACACTGAAGCTTTCTTT. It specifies CASMAGGTTNTEAFF.

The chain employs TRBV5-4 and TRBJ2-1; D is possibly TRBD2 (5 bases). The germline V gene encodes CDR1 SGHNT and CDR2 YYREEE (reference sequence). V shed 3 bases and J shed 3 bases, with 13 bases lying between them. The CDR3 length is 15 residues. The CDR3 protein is CASSSLYRDYNEQFF. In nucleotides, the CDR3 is TGTGCCAGCAGCTCCTTATACCGGGACTACAATGAGCAGTTCTTC.

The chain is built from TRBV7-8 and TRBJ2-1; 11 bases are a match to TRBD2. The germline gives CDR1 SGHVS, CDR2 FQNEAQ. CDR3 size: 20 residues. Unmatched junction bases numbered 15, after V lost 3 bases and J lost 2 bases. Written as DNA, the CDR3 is TGTGCCAGCAGCTTCCCCCTCTCAACCGGGACTAGCGGTACCTACAATGAGCAGTTCTTC. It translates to CASSFPLSTGTSGTYNEQFF. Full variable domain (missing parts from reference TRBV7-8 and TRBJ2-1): GAGVSQSPRYKVAKRGQDVALRCDPISGHVSLFWYQQALGQGPEFLTYFQNEAQLDKSGLPSDRFFAERPEGSVSTLKIQRTQQEDSAVYLCASSFPLSTGTSGTYNEQFFGPGTRLTVL.

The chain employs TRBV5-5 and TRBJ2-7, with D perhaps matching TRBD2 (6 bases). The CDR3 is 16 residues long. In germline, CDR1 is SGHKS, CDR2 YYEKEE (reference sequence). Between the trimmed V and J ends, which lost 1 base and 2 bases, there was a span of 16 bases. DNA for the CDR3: TGTGCCAGCAGCTTGAGTTGGGCTAGCGCACCCTACGAGCAGTACTTC. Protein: CASSLSWASAPYEQYF.

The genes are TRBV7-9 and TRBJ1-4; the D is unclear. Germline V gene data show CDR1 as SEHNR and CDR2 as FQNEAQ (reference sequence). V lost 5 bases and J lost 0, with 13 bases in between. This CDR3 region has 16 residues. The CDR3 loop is CASSQRTGTTNEKLFF. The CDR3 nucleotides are TGTGCCAGCAGCCAAAGGACGGGGACAACTAATGAAAAACTGTTTTTT.

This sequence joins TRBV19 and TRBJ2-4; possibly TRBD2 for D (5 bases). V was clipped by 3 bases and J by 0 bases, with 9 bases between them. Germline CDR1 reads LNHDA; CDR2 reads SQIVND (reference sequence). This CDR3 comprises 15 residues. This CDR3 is CASSIGVLAKNIQYF. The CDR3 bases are TGTGCCAGTAGTATCGGGGTTCTAGCCAAAAACATTCAGTACTTC.

CDR3 residues: CASSEIGRGMNTEAFF. The CDR3 nucleotides read TGTGCCAGCAGTGAAATTGGACGGGGAATGAACACTGAAGCTTTCTTT. V is TRBV6-1 and J is TRBJ1-1; D not resolved. The CDR3 sequence is 16 residues long. Trimming removed 2 bases at V and 0 bases at J, with 13 bases between. Per the germline V gene, CDR1 is MNHNS and CDR2 is SASEGT.

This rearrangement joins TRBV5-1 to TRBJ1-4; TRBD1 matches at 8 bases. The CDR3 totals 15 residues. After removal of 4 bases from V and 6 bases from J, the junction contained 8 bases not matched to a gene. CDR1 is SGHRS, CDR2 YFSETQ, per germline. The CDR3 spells CASSRAAGGYEKLFF. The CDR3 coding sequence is TGCGCCAGCAGCCGGGCGGCAGGGGGCTATGAAAAACTGTTTTTT.

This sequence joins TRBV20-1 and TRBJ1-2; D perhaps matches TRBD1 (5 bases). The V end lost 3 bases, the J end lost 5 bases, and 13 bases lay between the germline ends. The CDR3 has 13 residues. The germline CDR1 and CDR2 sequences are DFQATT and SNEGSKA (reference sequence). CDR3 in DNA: TGCAGTGCTAGTCGGGGGGGTCAATATGGCTACACCTTC. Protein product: CSASRGGQYGYTF.

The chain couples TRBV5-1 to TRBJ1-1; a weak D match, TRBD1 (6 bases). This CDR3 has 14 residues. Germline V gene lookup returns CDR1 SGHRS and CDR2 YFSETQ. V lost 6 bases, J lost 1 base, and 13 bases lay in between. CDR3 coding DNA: TGCGCCAGCACTTTGACAGGTGGGAACACTGAAGCTTTCTTT. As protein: CASTLTGGNTEAFF.

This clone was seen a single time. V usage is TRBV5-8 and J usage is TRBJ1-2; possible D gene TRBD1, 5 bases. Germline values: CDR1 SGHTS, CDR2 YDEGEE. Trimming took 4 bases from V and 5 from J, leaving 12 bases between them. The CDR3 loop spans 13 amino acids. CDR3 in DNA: TGTGCCAGCAGCCCGGGCAGGGCTTATGGCTACACCTTC. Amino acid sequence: CASSPGRAYGYTF. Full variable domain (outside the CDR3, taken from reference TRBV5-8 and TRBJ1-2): EAGVTQSPTHLIKTRGQQATLRCSPISGHTSVYWYQQALGLGLQFLLWYDEGEERNRGNFPPRFSGRQFPNYSSELNVNALELEDSALYLCASSPGRAYGYTFGSGTRLTVV.

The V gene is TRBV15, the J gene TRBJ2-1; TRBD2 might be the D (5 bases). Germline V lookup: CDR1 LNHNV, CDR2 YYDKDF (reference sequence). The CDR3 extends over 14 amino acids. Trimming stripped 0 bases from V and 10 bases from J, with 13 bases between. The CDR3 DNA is TGTGCCACCAGCAGAGATGTCAAGGGAGCCGAGCAGTTCTTC. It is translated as CATSRDVKGAEQFF. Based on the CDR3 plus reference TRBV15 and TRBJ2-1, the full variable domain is DAMVIQNPRYQVTQFGKPVTLSCSQTLNHNVMYWYQQKSSQAPKLLFHYYDKDFNNEADTPDNFQSRRPNTSFCFLDIRSPGLGDTAMYLCATSRDVKGAEQFFGPGTRLTVL.

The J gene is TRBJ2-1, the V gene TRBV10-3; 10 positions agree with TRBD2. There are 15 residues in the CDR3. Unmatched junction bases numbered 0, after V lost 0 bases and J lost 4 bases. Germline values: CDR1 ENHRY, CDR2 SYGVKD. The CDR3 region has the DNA TGTGCCATCAGTGAGTCGACTAGCGGGTACAATGAGCAGTTCTTC. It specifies CAISESTSGYNEQFF.

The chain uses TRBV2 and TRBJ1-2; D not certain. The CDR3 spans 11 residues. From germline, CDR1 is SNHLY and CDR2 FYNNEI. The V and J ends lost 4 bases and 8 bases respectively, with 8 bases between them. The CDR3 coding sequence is TGTGCCAGCAGTGTGAGCGGAGGCTACACCTTC. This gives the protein CASSVSGGYTF. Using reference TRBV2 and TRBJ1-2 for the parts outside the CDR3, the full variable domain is EPEVTQTPSHQVTQMGQEVILRCVPISNHLYFYWYRQILGQKVEFLVSFYNNEISEKSEIFDDQFSVERPDGSNFTLKIRSTKLEDSAMYFCASSVSGGYTFGSGTRLTVV.

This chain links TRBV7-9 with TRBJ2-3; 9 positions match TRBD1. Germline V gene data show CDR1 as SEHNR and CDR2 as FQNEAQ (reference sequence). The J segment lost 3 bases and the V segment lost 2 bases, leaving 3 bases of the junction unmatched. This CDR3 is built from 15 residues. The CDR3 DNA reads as TGTGCCAGCAGCTTAAACAGGGGGCCGACAGATACGCAGTATTTT. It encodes CASSLNRGPTDTQYF.